This TCR beta chain was captured in a study of blood T cell repertoires in COVID-19. Participants spanned ages about 18 to 89 years and resided in about two dozen US areas. A PCR-confirmed or clinician-diagnosed COVID-19 case had contacted exposed participants within 2 weeks of entry. Original analysis: Estimated nucleated cell counts came from reference gene primer amplification. Measured with immunoSEQ multiplex PCR; TCRdb has only the in-frame clones, and not every one. V and J calls and clone size are given by that table; D and trimming were obtained from the DNA. This table holds roughly 200,000 clones, about 83% found once. Source material: PBMCs or T cells enriched from blood (not recorded which). The receptor was isolated from a woman aged 25-40 years who had been exposed to COVID-19.

The CDR3 sequence is CSATRDNEQFF. The CDR3, as DNA: TGCAGTGCTACCAGGGACAATGAGCAGTTCTTC. V gene TRBV20-1 combines with J gene TRBJ2-1; D perhaps matches TRBD1 (5 bases). The V and J ends lost 4 bases and 5 bases respectively, with 6 bases between them. The CDR3 has 11 amino acids. Germline-derived CDR1 and CDR2 are DFQATT and SNEGSKA (reference sequence).